The 27 T cell receptor beta chains below come from one sample, sequenced in a study of CD8+CD57+ T cells in acquired aplastic anemia. TCR beta VDJ and CDR3 were profiled, and genomic DNA was the template. Via MiXCR, TCRdb re-called the reads, giving one row per CDR3 protein. This sample has about 240,000 distinct CDR3 sequences, with around 43% found just once. Sequencing was done on patients that had shown CD8+CD57+ cell expansion by flow cytometry. The specimen sequenced was sorted CD4+, CD8+, or CD8+CD57+ T cells (not recorded which) from PBMCs. These receptors were taken from a human donor with aplastic anemia.

The genes are TRBV5-1 and TRBJ1-2; 9 positions agree with TRBD1. The CDR3 length is 17 residues. V was pared by 5 bases and J by 6 bases, with 17 bases of the junction left unmatched. Looked up from germline, CDR1 is SGHRS and CDR2 is YFSETQ. CDR3 sequence (DNA): TGCGCCAGCAGTTATTCGACAGGGGGTGGGAGTGTGGATGGCTACACCTTC. Encoded protein: CASSYSTGGGSVDGYTF.

The rearrangement uses TRBV20-1 and TRBJ1-4, with D unclear. Trimming took 5 bases from V and 8 from J, leaving 15 bases between them. Germline loops: CDR1 DFQATT, CDR2 SNEGSKA (reference sequence). This CDR3 is built from 13 residues. CDR3 sequence (DNA): TGCAGTGCTCCTACGGACCTGGGGGAAAAACTGTTTTTT. Translation gives CSAPTDLGEKLFF.

This clonotype appeared a single time. V and J are TRBV7-9 and TRBJ2-7, with D unclear. Germline V gives CDR1 SEHNR, CDR2 FQNEAQ (reference sequence). The CDR3 length is 11 residues. V was pared by 7 bases and J by 5 bases, with 9 bases between. The CDR3 nucleotides read TGTGCCAGCAAGTTGGCGGACGAGCAGTACTTC. Amino acids: CASKLADEQYF.

Ten or more counts support this clonotype. The CDR3 coding sequence is TGTGCCAGCGGCGACTTCTCCTACGAGCAGTACTTC. Protein: CASGDFSYEQYF. The rearrangement joins TRBV27 to TRBJ2-7; D ambiguous. Germline lookup yields CDR1 MNHEY and CDR2 SMNVEV (reference sequence). V lost 8 bases, J lost 0 bases, and 8 bases lay in between. The CDR3 has 12 residues.

The chain recombines TRBV9 with TRBJ2-7; D is undetermined. CDR1 and CDR2 (germline): SGDLS, YYNGEE. V lost 2 bases to trimming and J lost 1 base, with 13 bases between them. The CDR3 sequence is 15 residues long. The CDR3 DNA follows: TGTGCCAGCAGCGTCCGTGGGGATCCGTCCTACGAGCAGTACTTC. The encoded protein is CASSVRGDPSYEQYF.

The chain is built from TRBV10-3 and TRBJ2-2; D not certain. The length of the CDR3 is 16 residues. Germline assignment: CDR1 ENHRY and CDR2 SYGVKD. Trimming stripped 6 bases from V and 3 bases from J, with 17 bases between. CDR3 residues: CAISRRGTVHTGELFF. CDR3 nucleotides: TGTGCCATCAGCCGAAGAGGTACAGTCCACACCGGGGAGCTGTTTTTT.

This clonotype appeared many times. The chain recombines TRBV5-1 with TRBJ1-1; TRBD1 agrees at 7 bases. Germline V lookup: CDR1 SGHRS, CDR2 YFSETQ. The junction had 6 bases not matched to a gene; V was cut back by 4 bases and J by 3 bases. The CDR3 spans 14 residues. Here the CDR3 reads CASSLYRGYTEAFF. The CDR3 DNA follows: TGCGCCAGCAGCCTTTACAGGGGATACACTGAAGCTTTCTTT.

This clonotype showed up many times. The chain employs TRBV3-2 and TRBJ2-7; TRBD2, the table's D call, was not compared with the DNA. TRBV3-2 is described as a pseudogene. The CDR3 loop spans 18 amino acids. This CDR3 is CASSQYGTSGGPCYEQYF. The CDR3 DNA reads as TGTGCCAGCAGCCAGTACGGGACTAGCGGGGGGCCTTGCTACGAGCAGTACTTC.

The chain links TRBV7-9 to TRBJ2-3, with TRBD2 matching 8 bases. This CDR3 spans 17 amino acids. Looked up from germline, CDR1 is SEHNR and CDR2 is FQNEAQ (reference sequence). With 5 bases clipped from V and 6 bases from J, the junction kept 16 bases outside the gene matches. The CDR3: CASSQPGTRGLTDTQYF. Here the CDR3 DNA reads TGTGCCAGCAGCCAACCCGGGACTAGGGGCCTCACGGATACGCAGTATTTT.

This clonotype came up a few times. The V call is TRBV20-1, the J call TRBJ1-1; tentatively, D is TRBD1 (5 bases). The CDR3 extends over 12 amino acids. The germline CDR1 and CDR2 sequences are DFQATT and SNEGSKA (reference sequence). With 3 bases removed from V and 2 bases from J, the gap between germline ends came to 7 bases. The CDR3 here is CSASGGNTEAFF. The CDR3 DNA is TGCAGTGCTAGTGGGGGTAACACTGAAGCTTTCTTT.

The V call is TRBV20-1, the J call TRBJ2-7; TRBD1 matches 7 bases. Germline-derived CDR1 and CDR2 are DFQATT and SNEGSKA (reference sequence). The CDR3 loop spans 15 amino acids. The V gene end was trimmed by 6 bases and the J gene end by 6 bases; junction bases not matched to a gene: 17. The CDR3 nucleotides read TGCAGTGCCGACTACGTGGGGACAGAACCTCCCGAGCAGTACTTC. Translated: CSADYVGTEPPEQYF.

This clonotype was counted ten times or more. The chain couples TRBV20-1 to TRBJ2-5; D unresolved. From germline, CDR1 is DFQATT and CDR2 SNEGSKA (reference sequence). The CDR3 totals 13 residues. Trimming took off 3 bases at V and 5 bases at J, with 13 bases between the two ends. CDR3 sequence reads: CSASLTDVETQYF. CDR3 bases: TGCAGTGCTAGCCTGACTGACGTGGAGACCCAGTACTTC.

The rearrangement joins TRBV3-1 to TRBJ1-2; D gene ambiguous. V lost 0 bases and J 7 bases, leaving 18 bases between the germline ends. The CDR3 totals 16 residues. Germline V CDR1 and CDR2: LGHDT, YNNKEL (reference sequence). CDR3 sequence: CASSQDPSGFICGYTF. In DNA, the CDR3 is TGTGCCAGCAGCCAAGATCCGTCAGGCTTCATCTGTGGCTACACCTTC.

The chain recombines TRBV20-1 with TRBJ2-7; TRBD2 agrees at 10 bases. The germline V gene has CDR1 DFQATT and CDR2 SNEGSKA (reference sequence). V trimming: 0 bases; J trimming: 4 bases; junction bases outside the gene matches: 18. The CDR3 has 19 amino acids. The CDR3 DNA reads TGCAGTGCTAGAGATAGTCTAGCGGGGGCACACGAGGGTCGGTACGAGCAGTACTTC. Translation: CSARDSLAGAHEGRYEQYF.

This clonotype occurred a few times. V is TRBV10-3 and J is TRBJ2-7, with 9 positions matching TRBD1. The CDR3 loop spans 13 amino acids. In germline, CDR1 is ENHRY, CDR2 SYGVKD. The V and J ends lost 11 bases and 5 bases, in that order; junction bases with no gene match: 10. The CDR3 DNA follows: TGTGCCGGCCGGGGACAGGGACAGGACGAGCAGTACTTC. As protein: CAGRGQGQDEQYF.

The chain links TRBV2 to TRBJ2-7, with 9 bases matching TRBD1. The CDR3 sequence is 15 residues long. The ends lost 6 bases at V and 5 bases at J; junction bases unmatched: 11. CDR1 is SNHLY, CDR2 FYNNEI, per germline. In nucleotides, the CDR3 is TGTGCCAGCAGCATGGACAGGGGTTCGGACAACGAGCAGTACTTC. Translated: CASSMDRGSDNEQYF.

The J gene is TRBJ2-7, the V gene TRBV7-9; D possibly corresponds to TRBD2 (7 bases). The V end lost 5 bases, the J end lost 0 bases, and 23 bases lay between the germline ends. The CDR3 has 18 residues. Germline V gene sequence: CDR1 SEHNR, CDR2 FQNEAQ (reference sequence). CDR3 protein: CASSPMGGRAGASYEQYV. The CDR3 bases are TGTGCCAGCAGCCCGATGGGGGGGAGGGCAGGGGCCTCCTACGAGCAGTACGTC.

This clonotype was detected ten times or more. The V gene is TRBV11-2, the J gene TRBJ2-7; no clear D gene. V lost 4 bases and J 4 bases, leaving 11 bases between the germline ends. This CDR3 comprises 13 residues. The germline gives CDR1 SGHAT, CDR2 FQNNGV. CDR3 sequence (DNA): TGTGCCAGCAGCTCAACTACTCCTTACGAGCAGTACTTC. This codes for CASSSTTPYEQYF. Together with reference TRBV11-2 and TRBJ2-7, the CDR3 gives the full variable domain: EAGVAQSPRYKIIEKRQSVAFWCNPISGHATLYWYQQILGQGPKLLIQFQNNGVVDDSQLPKDRFSAERLKGVDSTLKIQPAKLEDSAVYLCASSSTTPYEQYFGPGTRLTVT.

The chain combines TRBV7-8 with TRBJ1-4, with TRBD1 matching 7 bases. V lost 5 bases to trimming and J lost 7 bases; unmatched junction nucleotides: 13. CDR3 length: 16 amino acids. Germline CDR1 SGHVS, CDR2 FQNEAQ. CDR3 residues: CASSQEAGRGSEKLFF. The CDR3 region has the DNA TGTGCCAGCAGCCAAGAGGCGGGCAGGGGGAGTGAAAAACTGTTTTTT.

This clonotype was observed many times. The CDR3 region is CASSPSGLSTDTQYF. In nucleotides, the CDR3 is TGTGCCAGCAGCCCTAGCGGACTTTCCACAGATACGCAGTATTTT. The gene calls are TRBV7-3 and TRBJ2-3; 7 nucleotides agree with TRBD2. This CDR3 is 15 amino acids long. V lost 5 bases and J lost 2; bases outside the gene matches: 7. The germline V gene encodes CDR1 SGHTA and CDR2 FQGTGA.

This clonotype has at least ten counts. CDR3 in DNA: TGTGCCAGCAGCCCCCGACTAGCGGGGCGGAGCGTTTACTTC. Translation gives CASSPRLAGRSVYF. The V call is TRBV9, the J call TRBJ2-5; 11 bases line up with TRBD2. Looked up from germline, CDR1 is SGDLS and CDR2 is YYNGEE. J gave up 14 bases and V 4 bases, and 13 bases lay outside the gene matches. The CDR3 is 14 amino acids.

This chain joins TRBV25-1 and TRBJ1-2; D is uncertain. In germline, CDR1 is MGHDK, CDR2 SYGVNS. The CDR3 has 12 residues. The V end was cut by 8 bases, the J end by 8 bases, with 15 bases between. The CDR3 nucleotides read TGTGCCAGCTACGGCGGACCTCTCGGCTACACCTTC. The encoded protein is CASYGGPLGYTF.

This clonotype appeared many times. The J gene is TRBJ2-7, the V gene TRBV20-1; 10 bases map to TRBD2. CDR1 and CDR2 (germline): DFQATT, SNEGSKA (reference sequence). CDR3 length: 12 residues. The V segment lost 2 bases and the J segment 6 bases; nucleotides outside the gene matches: 1. The CDR3 coding sequence is TGCAGTGCTAGACTAGCGGGAGTCGAGCAGTACTTC. It specifies CSARLAGVEQYF.

This chain links TRBV30 with TRBJ2-7; D is unresolved. The V gene's germline CDR1 is GTSNPN and CDR2 SVGIG (reference sequence). V lost 0 bases and J lost 3, with 12 bases in between. The length of the CDR3 is 14 residues. CDR3 DNA sequence: TGTGCCTGGAGTGTAGGCCAGGAATACTACGAGCAGTACTTC. This encodes CAWSVGQEYYEQYF.

The rearrangement uses TRBV7-2 and TRBJ2-2, with D tentatively TRBD2 (5 bases). This CDR3 is built from 15 residues. Germline CDR1 SGHTA, CDR2 FQGNSA. V was shortened by 0 bases and J by 5 bases, with 10 bases between the two germline ends. This CDR3 is CASSLARTGTGELFF. DNA of the CDR3: TGTGCCAGCAGCTTAGCCAGGACGGGGACCGGGGAGCTGTTTTTT.

The chain joins TRBV10-2 to TRBJ1-6; 8 bases align to TRBD1. The CDR3 consists of 13 residues. J lost 6 bases, V lost 8 bases, and 3 bases had no gene match. CDR1 and CDR2 (germline): WSHSY, SAAADI. The CDR3: CASQGAPNSPLHF. Here the CDR3 DNA reads TGCGCCAGCCAGGGGGCGCCTAATTCACCCCTCCACTTT.

The rearrangement uses TRBV5-8 and TRBJ2-7; TRBD2 matches 9 bases. The CDR3 consists of 13 residues. J gave up 2 bases and V 4 bases, and 1 base lay outside the gene matches. Per germline, CDR1 SGHTS and CDR2 YDEGEE. The DNA for the CDR3 is TGTGCCAGCAGCATAGCGGGGGCCTACGAGCAGTACGTC. Its translation: CASSIAGAYEQYV.